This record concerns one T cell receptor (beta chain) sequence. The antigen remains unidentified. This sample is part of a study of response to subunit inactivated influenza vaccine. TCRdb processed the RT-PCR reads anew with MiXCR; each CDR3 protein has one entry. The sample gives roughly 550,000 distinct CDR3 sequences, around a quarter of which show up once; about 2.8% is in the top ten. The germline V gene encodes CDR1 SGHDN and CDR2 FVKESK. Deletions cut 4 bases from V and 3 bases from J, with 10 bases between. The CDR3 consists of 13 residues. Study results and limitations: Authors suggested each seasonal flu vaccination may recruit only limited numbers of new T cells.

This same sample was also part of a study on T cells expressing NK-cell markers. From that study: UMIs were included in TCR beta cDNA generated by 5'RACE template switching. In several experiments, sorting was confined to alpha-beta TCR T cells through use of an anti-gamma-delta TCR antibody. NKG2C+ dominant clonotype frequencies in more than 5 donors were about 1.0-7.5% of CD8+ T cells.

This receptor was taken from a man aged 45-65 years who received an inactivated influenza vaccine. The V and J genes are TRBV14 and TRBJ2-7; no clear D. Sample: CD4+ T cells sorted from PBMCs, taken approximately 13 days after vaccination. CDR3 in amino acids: CASSRGSDYEQYF. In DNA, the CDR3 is TGTGCCAGCAGCCGAGGTTCGGACTACGAGCAGTACTTC. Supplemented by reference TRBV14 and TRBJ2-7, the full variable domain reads EAGVTQFPSHSVIEKGQTVTLRCDPISGHDNLYWYRRVMGKEIKFLLHFVKESKQDESGMPNNRFLAERTGGTYSTLKVQPAELEDSGVYFCASSRGSDYEQYFGPGTRLTVT.